This TCR beta chain appears in the sequencing data of a study of beta chain features in type 1 diabetes. Overall study findings and caveats: Significant though moderate, a shortening of TCRB CDR3s appeared in all four CD4+ subsets of Type 1 diabetes patients.

Isolated RNA was reverse transcribed in full, so expressed TCRB transcripts were sequenced. This table comes from immunoSEQ multiplex PCR, and its TCRdb copy is limited to in-frame clones, with some not included. This sample has roughly 160,000 clones, with 7.8% found just once. CD4+ naive, central memory, regulatory and stem cell-like memory subsets were isolated by sorting on CD45RO/CCR7/CD25/CD127/CD95/CD27. In its sample, this clone was seen a few times. Its antigen is as yet unknown. The CDR3 extends over 14 amino acids. Germline V lookup: CDR1 SGHTA, CDR2 FQGNSA. V was clipped by 2 bases and J by 2 bases, with 10 bases between them.

The chain recombines TRBV7-2 with TRBJ2-7, with D unresolved. Sequenced input: central memory CD4+ T cells from blood. The receptor was isolated from a woman aged 40 to 50 with type 1 diabetes. CDR3 in amino acids: CASSLLVSPYEQYF. The CDR3 DNA sequence: TGTGCCAGCAGCTTATTGGTTAGCCCCTACGAGCAGTACTTC.